The rows below give T cell receptor beta chains drawn from one sample of a study of T cell repertoires in cytomegalovirus infection. A single record per CDR3 protein comes from TCRdb applying MiXCR to the reads. The repertoire holds around 230,000 distinct CDR3 sequences, 35% to 45% seen once, with over 45% in the top ten. The antigens for these receptors are not known. The specimen was CD8+ T cells from cultured PBMCs, collected from culture after CMV antigen stimulation. The receptors originated from a human donor in good health (CMV status not recorded). Some clones in this sample may be carry-over from other donors' samples. Each CDR3 is given with its conserved first and last residue. D genes are given only for firm matches. Some rows mark clone size as missing; the rest say once, few, many or name a class of expanded clone.

>-|-|TRBV15
CATSSPLEGNSEQYF
>-|-|TRBV7-9
CASSLFEGFGTQYF
>-|few|TRBV7-9
CASSPGVRGGEKLFF
>TRBD1|-|TRBV12-3/TRBV12-4
CASSLTGLNTEAFF
>-|many|TRBV7-8
CASSPTTDAQYF
>TRBD2|-|TRBV5-5
CASNGLAGAKTGELFF
>TRBD2|many|TRBV7-2
CASSLWSGRVYEQYF
>-|-|TRBV12-3/TRBV12-4
CASSRDPGTEAFF
>-|-|TRBV7-9
CASSSTERAGETQYF
>-|-|TRBV19
CATLGGYTEAFF
>TRBD1|-|TRBV5-1
CASSFRDRGHEQYF
>TRBD1|-|TRBV27
CASGYSGGSTGELFF
>-|-|TRBV6-5
CASSYLLDRETQYF
>TRBD2|-|TRBV7-9
CASSSSGRSDYEQYF
>TRBD1|few|TRBV11-2
CASSLGDRGSQPQHF
>-|-|TRBV19
CASTIGGMNTEAFF
>TRBD1|-|TRBV6-6
CASRGLQGDQETQYF
>-|many|TRBV7-2
CASSPPGSDTQYF
>-|few|TRBV10-3
CAIMNPQGPLYEQYF
>-|-|TRBV15
CATGAGKGTEAFF
>-|few|TRBV10-3
CAISDSPREKLFF
>TRBD1|-|TRBV11-2
CASREGARTEAFF
>-|few|TRBV29-1
CSVEMSTYEQYF
>-|-|TRBV6-5
CASRPRGRGYTF
>-|few|TRBV7-2
CASSLFVGGGEQYF
>-|few|TRBV7-3
CASSLGEGDTQYF
>-|-|TRBV15
CATSRDGRTLIRAFF
>TRBD2|-|TRBV5-5
CASTPGGRYNEQFF
>-|-|TRBV12-3/TRBV12-4
CASSPPGGIGYGYTF
>TRBD1|many|TRBV28
CASSHGTAINEKLFF
>-|once|TRBV7-6
CASSFDALETQYF
>TRBD1|few|TRBV29-1
CSVEWSDRPSAYEQFF
>-|-|TRBV9
CASSVTGSSYEQYF
>-|-|TRBV12-5
CASVIGGTSYNEQFF
>-|few|TRBV12-3/TRBV12-4
CASSLERGRANYGYTF
>-|many|TRBV7-6
CASSPGGGSYNEQFF
>TRBD2|many|TRBV7-9
CASSSAWREPVDTQYF
>-|-|TRBV14
CASSQDRWVSSYNEQFF
>TRBD2|-|TRBV6-1
CASSEISGGGYEQYF
>-|-|TRBV19
CASTGKARNEKLFF
>-|once|TRBV24-1
CATSEGNSNQPQHF
>-|few|TRBV6-5
CASKADTQYF
>-|-|TRBV7-9
CASSWGYEQYF
>-|-|TRBV29-1
CSAQDGGGTEAFF
>TRBD2|-|TRBV29-1
CSVLAGVYNEQFF
>-|-|TRBV6-6
CASSQGPTAYEQYF
>-|-|TRBV12-3/TRBV12-4
CASSPSGVGASYEQYF
>-|few|TRBV27
CASSQSGEQYF
>-|once|TRBV7-4
CASSPPPDTQYF
>-|-|TRBV28
CASTGNEMGLITEAFF
>TRBD1|-|TRBV15
CATSRGGTVASSGANVLTF
>TRBD2|-|TRBV7-3
CASSSSGSSDTQYF